The rows below give T cell receptor beta chains drawn from one sample of a study of T-cell memory formation after mild COVID-19. One entry per CDR3 protein, called by TCRdb with MiXCR from the 5' RACE reads. Of under 700,000 distinct CDR3 sequences listed, roughly 22% are singletons. The sample consisted of PBMCs or a T cell subset sorted from them (not recorded which). These receptor sequences come from an adult woman who had mild COVID-19 (a few samples of this study predate the infection). Cell type and time point are not known. Both conserved end residues are part of each CDR3. A D gene is named only where the DNA matches it firmly. Not all rows give a size; the values are once, few, many and, for expanded clones, a class.

J gene | D gene | V gene | clone size | CDR3 protein | CDR3 DNA
TRBJ2-7 | TRBD2 | TRBV3-1 | NA | CASSRRTSGRAFPEQYF | TGTGCCAGCAGCCGCCGGACTAGCGGGAGGGCCTTTCCCGAGCAGTACTTC
TRBJ1-6 | TRBD1 | TRBV12-3/TRBV12-4 | NA | CASSPGTARKRNSPLHF | TGTGCCAGCAGTCCTGGGACAGCCCGAAAAAGGAATTCACCCCTCCACTTT
TRBJ2-7 | NA | TRBV20-1 | few | CSATPNSGGGDEQYF | TGCAGTGCTACCCCCAATTCAGGGGGAGGGGACGAGCAGTACTTC
TRBJ2-2 | NA | TRBV5-5 | NA | CASSLSLGANTGELFF | TGTGCCAGCAGCTTAAGCCTGGGGGCGAACACCGGGGAGCTGTTTTTT
TRBJ1-5 | TRBD1 | TRBV24-1 | NA | CATSDSTGVQPQHF | TGTGCCACCAGTGATTCGACAGGGGTTCAGCCCCAGCATTTT
TRBJ2-1 | TRBD2 | TRBV20-1 | few | CSAMIAGAFNEQFF | TGCAGTGCGATGATAGCGGGGGCCTTCAATGAGCAGTTCTTC
TRBJ2-7 | NA | TRBV7-6 | few | CASSLSNARHEQYF | TGTGCCAGCAGCTTAAGTAACGCTCGGCACGAGCAGTACTTC
TRBJ2-5 | TRBD2 | TRBV5-1 | few | CASTATSGLQETQYF | TGCGCCAGCACCGCGACTAGCGGCCTGCAAGAGACCCAGTACTTC
TRBJ1-3 | NA | TRBV12-3/TRBV12-4 | NA | CASSMGGSSGNTIYF | TGTGCCAGCAGCATGGGGGGGAGCTCTGGAAACACCATATATTTT
TRBJ2-2 | NA | TRBV6-1 | NA | CASSNLLENTGELFF | TGTGCCAGCAGCAACCTCCTAGAGAACACCGGGGAGCTGTTTTTT
TRBJ1-1 | NA | TRBV5-1 | few | CASTEEWGRTEAFF | TGCGCCAGCACAGAGGAATGGGGGAGGACTGAAGCTTTCTTT
TRBJ2-5 | NA | TRBV7-9 | NA | CASSLRAPETQYF | TGTGCCAGCAGCTTGAGGGCTCCGGAGACCCAGTACTTC
TRBJ2-7 | NA | TRBV27 | many | CASSFRISYEQYF | TGTGCCAGCAGTTTTCGGATCTCCTACGAGCAGTACTTC
TRBJ1-5 | NA | TRBV4-3 | NA | CASSQESTRSNQPQHF | TGCGCCAGCAGCCAAGAATCGACCAGGAGCAATCAGCCCCAGCATTTT
TRBJ1-2 | TRBD1 | TRBV7-6 | few | CASSRRDRADGYTF | TGTGCCAGCAGCCGCCGGGACAGGGCGGACGGCTACACCTTC
TRBJ2-3 | NA | TRBV24-1 | NA | CATSDFSGDTQYF | TGTGCCACCAGTGATTTCTCGGGAGATACGCAGTATTTT
TRBJ2-2 | NA | TRBV3-1 | few | CASSQDLEGGGGTGELFF | TGTGCCAGCAGCCAGGATCTGGAGGGGGGAGGCGGAACCGGGGAGCTGTTTTTT
TRBJ2-3 | TRBD1 | TRBV7-7 | NA | CASSSRDRVIDTQYF | TGTGCTAGCAGCTCCCGGGACAGGGTCATAGATACGCAGTATTTT
TRBJ1-2 | NA | TRBV12-5 | few | CASGLDGYGYTF | TGTGCTAGTGGTTTGGATGGCTATGGCTACACCTTC
TRBJ2-7 | TRBD2 | TRBV30 | NA | CAWSVLGGRKSYEQYF | TGTGCCTGGAGTGTACTGGGCGGGAGGAAGTCCTACGAGCAGTACTTC
TRBJ2-3 | TRBD2 | TRBV5-8 | NA | CASSLAGMGSDTQYF | TGTGCCAGCAGCCTAGCGGGAATGGGGTCAGATACGCAGTATTTT
TRBJ2-1 | TRBD2 | TRBV20-1 | few | CSVPGRGSSYNEQFF | TGCAGTGTACCCGGGCGGGGGAGCTCCTACAATGAGCAGTTCTTC
TRBJ1-1 | TRBD1 | TRBV18 | NA | CASSDPGTGWTEAFF | TGTGCCAGCTCAGACCCCGGGACAGGGTGGACTGAAGCTTTCTTT
TRBJ2-3 | TRBD2 | TRBV12-3/TRBV12-4 | NA | CASSPRPSGMGSNTQYF | TGTGCCAGCAGTCCAAGGCCGAGCGGGATGGGTTCTAATACGCAGTATTTT
TRBJ1-1 | NA | TRBV3-1 | NA | CASSQSRGVFGEAFF | TGTGCCAGCAGCCAAAGCAGGGGTGTCTTCGGTGAAGCTTTCTTT
TRBJ2-1 | TRBD2 | TRBV27 | few | CASSWLAGGPGDEQFF | TGTGCCAGCAGTTGGCTAGCGGGGGGGCCGGGCGATGAGCAGTTCTTC
TRBJ2-5 | NA | TRBV12-3/TRBV12-4 | many | CASSFLETQYF | TGTGCCAGCAGTTTTCTCGAGACCCAGTACTTC
TRBJ1-1 | NA | TRBV5-1 | few | CASSSGAVNTEAFF | TGCGCCAGCAGCTCGGGGGCTGTCAACACTGAAGCTTTCTTT
TRBJ1-1 | NA | TRBV18 | NA | CASSPFDGTEAFF | TGTGCCAGCTCACCATTCGACGGAACTGAAGCTTTCTTT
TRBJ1-2 | TRBD1 | TRBV5-1 | NA | CASSLGGTGNFYGYTF | TGCGCCAGCAGCTTGGGGGGGACAGGAAACTTCTATGGCTACACCTTC
TRBJ2-7 | NA | TRBV29-1 | NA | CSVEEPGEEEQYF | TGCAGCGTTGAAGAACCGGGAGAGGAGGAGCAGTACTTC
TRBJ2-1 | NA | TRBV4-3 | NA | CASSQEVLPYNEQFF | TGCGCCAGCAGCCAAGAGGTCCTACCGTACAATGAGCAGTTCTTC
TRBJ2-1 | TRBD2 | TRBV24-1 | NA | CATRSSGLAYNEQFF | TGTGCCACCAGATCTTCGGGACTAGCATACAATGAGCAGTTCTTC
TRBJ1-2 | NA | TRBV29-1 | few | CSVLLDSNYGYTF | TGCAGCGTCCTCCTCGACAGTAACTATGGCTACACCTTC
TRBJ1-1 | NA | TRBV4-3 | NA | CASSQDASVQNTEAFF | TGCGCCAGCAGCCAAGACGCGTCAGTCCAGAACACTGAAGCTTTCTTT
TRBJ2-1 | TRBD2 | TRBV20-1 | few | CSARKTSGPGAYNEQFF | TGCAGTGCTAGAAAAACTAGCGGGCCAGGGGCTTACAATGAGCAGTTCTTC
TRBJ2-7 | TRBD2 | TRBV6-1 | NA | CASSELAGGPSSYEQYF | TGTGCCAGCAGTGAGCTAGCGGGAGGGCCGAGTTCCTACGAGCAGTACTTC
TRBJ2-1 | TRBD2 | TRBV5-1 | NA | CASSYTGGGPDEQFF | TGCGCCAGCAGCTACACGGGCGGGGGGCCAGATGAGCAGTTCTTC
TRBJ2-7 | NA | TRBV5-1 | NA | CASSPDVVSYEQYF | TGCGCCAGCAGCCCGGACGTCGTGTCCTACGAGCAGTACTTC
TRBJ1-5 | NA | TRBV12-3/TRBV12-4 | many | CASSSSGVSNQPQHF | TGTGCCAGCAGTTCCTCAGGGGTTAGCAATCAGCCCCAGCATTTT
TRBJ2-3 | TRBD1 | TRBV24-1 | NA | CATSDPRDRSTDTQYF | TGTGCCACCAGTGATCCCCGGGACAGAAGCACAGATACGCAGTATTTT
TRBJ1-1 | TRBD1 | TRBV12-3/TRBV12-4 | NA | CASSLGGGTVNTEAFF | TGTGCCAGCAGTCTCGGGGGTGGGACAGTGAACACTGAAGCTTTCTTT
TRBJ1-4 | NA | TRBV5-8 | NA | CASIYPGTDNEKLFF | TGTGCCAGCATCTACCCCGGGACTGACAATGAAAAACTGTTTTTT
TRBJ2-7 | TRBD2 | TRBV20-1 | many | CSAREGREPYEQYF | TGCAGTGCTAGAGAGGGGCGGGAGCCCTACGAGCAGTACTTC
TRBJ2-1 | TRBD2 | TRBV7-2 | few | CASSLEWYSGSNTYNEQFF | TGTGCCAGCAGCTTAGAGTGGTATAGCGGGAGTAACACCTACAATGAGCAGTTCTTC